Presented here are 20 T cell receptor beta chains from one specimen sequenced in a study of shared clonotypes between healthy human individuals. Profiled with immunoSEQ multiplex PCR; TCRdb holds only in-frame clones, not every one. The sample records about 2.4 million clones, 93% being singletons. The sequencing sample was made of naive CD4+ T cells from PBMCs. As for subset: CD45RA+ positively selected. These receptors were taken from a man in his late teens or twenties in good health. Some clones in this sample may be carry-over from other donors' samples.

The CDR3 region is CASSPDLHSNQPQHF. The CDR3 bases are TGTGCCAGCAGCCCCGATCTTCATAGCAATCAGCCCCAGCATTTT. The chain combines TRBV7-2 with TRBJ1-5; D uncertain. The CDR3 has 15 amino acids. CDR1 is SGHTA, CDR2 FQGNSA, per germline. Trimming cost V 5 bases and J 0 bases, with 11 bases left between them.

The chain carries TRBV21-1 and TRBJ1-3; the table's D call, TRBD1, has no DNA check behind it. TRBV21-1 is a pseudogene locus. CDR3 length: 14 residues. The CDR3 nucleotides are TGTGCCAGCAGCAAAGGGACACTCGGAAACACCATATATTTT. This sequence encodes CASSKGTLGNTIYF.

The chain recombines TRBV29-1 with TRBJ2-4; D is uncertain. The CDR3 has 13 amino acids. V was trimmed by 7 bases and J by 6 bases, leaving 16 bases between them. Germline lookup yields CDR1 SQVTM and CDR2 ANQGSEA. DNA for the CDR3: TGCAGCGGCTTAGGGTTGGGCGGAAACATTCAGTACTTC. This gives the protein CSGLGLGGNIQYF. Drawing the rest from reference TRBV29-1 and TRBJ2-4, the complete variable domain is SAVISQKPSRDICQRGTSLTIQCQVDSQVTMMFWYRQQPGQSLTLIATANQGSEATYESGFVIDKFPISRPNLTFSTLTVSNMSPEDSSIYLCSGLGLGGNIQYFGAGTRLSVL.

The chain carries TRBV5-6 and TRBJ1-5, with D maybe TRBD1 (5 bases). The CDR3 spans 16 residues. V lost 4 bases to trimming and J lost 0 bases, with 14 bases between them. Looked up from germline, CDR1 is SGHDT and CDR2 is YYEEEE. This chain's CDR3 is CASSRNPGGSNQPQHF. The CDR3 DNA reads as TGTGCCAGCAGCCGAAATCCCGGGGGTAGCAATCAGCCCCAGCATTTT.

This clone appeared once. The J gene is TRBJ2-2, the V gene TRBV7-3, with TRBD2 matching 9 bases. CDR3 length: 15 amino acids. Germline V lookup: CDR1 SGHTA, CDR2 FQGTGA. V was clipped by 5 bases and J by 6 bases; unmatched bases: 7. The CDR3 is CASSRVLAGPGELFF. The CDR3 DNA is TGTGCCAGCAGCCGAGTTCTAGCGGGACCCGGGGAGCTGTTTTTT.

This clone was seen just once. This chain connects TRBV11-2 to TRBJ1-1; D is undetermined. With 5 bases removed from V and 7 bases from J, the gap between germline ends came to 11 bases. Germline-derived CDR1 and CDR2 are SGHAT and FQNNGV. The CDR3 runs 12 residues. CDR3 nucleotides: TGTGCCAGCAGCCTAGTGGAGGGTGAAGCTTTCTTT. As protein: CASSLVEGEAFF. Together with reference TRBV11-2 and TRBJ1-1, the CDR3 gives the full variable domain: EAGVAQSPRYKIIEKRQSVAFWCNPISGHATLYWYQQILGQGPKLLIQFQNNGVVDDSQLPKDRFSAERLKGVDSTLKIQPAKLEDSAVYLCASSLVEGEAFFGQGTRLTVV.

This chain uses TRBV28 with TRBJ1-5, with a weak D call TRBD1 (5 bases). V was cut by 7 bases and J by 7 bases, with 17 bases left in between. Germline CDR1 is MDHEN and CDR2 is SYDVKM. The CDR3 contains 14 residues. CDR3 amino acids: CASIASGRAQPQHF. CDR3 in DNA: TGTGCCAGCATCGCCTCCGGCAGGGCGCAGCCCCAGCATTTT.

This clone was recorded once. CDR3 sequence: CASSSNRVGETQYF. The CDR3, as DNA: TGTGCCAGCTCTTCAAATAGGGTAGGAGAGACCCAGTACTTC. The J gene is TRBJ2-5, the V gene TRBV11-1; unclear D gene. CDR1 and CDR2 (germline): SGHAT, FQDESV (reference sequence). The CDR3 covers 14 residues. V lost 8 bases and J 4 bases, leaving 17 bases between the germline ends. Looking up the rest from reference TRBV11-1 and TRBJ2-5 gives the full variable domain: EAEVAQSPRYKITEKSQAVAFWCDPISGHATLYWYRQILGQGPELLVQFQDESVVDDSQLPKDRFSAERLKGVDSTLKIQPAELGDSAMYLCASSSNRVGETQYFGPGTRLLVL.

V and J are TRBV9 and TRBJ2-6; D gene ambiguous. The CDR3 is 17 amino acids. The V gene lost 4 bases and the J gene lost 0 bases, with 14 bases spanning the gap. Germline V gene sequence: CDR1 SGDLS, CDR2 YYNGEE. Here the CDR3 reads CASSLSSVLSGANVLTF. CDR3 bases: TGTGCCAGCAGCCTCTCGTCGGTCCTCTCTGGGGCCAACGTCCTGACTTTC.

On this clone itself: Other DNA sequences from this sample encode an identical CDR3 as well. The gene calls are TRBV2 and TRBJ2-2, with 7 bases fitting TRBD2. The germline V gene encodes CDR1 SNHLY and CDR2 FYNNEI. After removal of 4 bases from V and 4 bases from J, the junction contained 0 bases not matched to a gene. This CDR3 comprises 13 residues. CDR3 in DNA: TGTGCCAGCAGTGCTAGCGGCACCGGGGAGCTGTTTTTT. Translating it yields CASSASGTGELFF.

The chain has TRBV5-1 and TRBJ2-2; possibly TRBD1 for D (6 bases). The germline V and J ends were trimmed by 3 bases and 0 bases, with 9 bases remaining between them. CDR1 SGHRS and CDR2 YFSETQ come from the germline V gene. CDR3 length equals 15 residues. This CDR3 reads CASSSGTSNTGELFF. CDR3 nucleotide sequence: TGCGCCAGCAGCTCCGGGACATCGAACACCGGGGAGCTGTTTTTT.

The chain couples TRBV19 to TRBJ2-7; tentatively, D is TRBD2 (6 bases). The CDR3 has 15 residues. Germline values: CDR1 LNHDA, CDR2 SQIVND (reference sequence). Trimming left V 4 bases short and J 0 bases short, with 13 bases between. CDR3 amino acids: CASSNVAGSSYEQYF. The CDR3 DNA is TGTGCCAGTAGTAACGTCGCGGGGAGCTCCTACGAGCAGTACTTC.

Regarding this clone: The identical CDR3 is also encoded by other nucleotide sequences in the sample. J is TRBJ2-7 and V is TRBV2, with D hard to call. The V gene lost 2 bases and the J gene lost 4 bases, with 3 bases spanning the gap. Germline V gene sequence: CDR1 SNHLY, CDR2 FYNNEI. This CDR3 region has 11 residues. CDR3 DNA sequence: TGTGCCAGCAGTGAACGATACGAGCAGTACTTC. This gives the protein CASSERYEQYF.

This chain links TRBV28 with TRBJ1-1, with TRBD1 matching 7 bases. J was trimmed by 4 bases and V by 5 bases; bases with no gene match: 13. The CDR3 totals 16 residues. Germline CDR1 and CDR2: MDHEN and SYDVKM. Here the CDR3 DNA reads TGTGCCAGCAGTACCCTTGGAGGGACAGTAGTCACTGAAGCTTTCTTT. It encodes CASSTLGGTVVTEAFF.

The CDR3 protein is CASSLPGGYGYTF. The CDR3, as DNA: TGTGCCAGCAGCTTACCCGGAGGCTATGGCTACACCTTC. The chain is built from TRBV7-3 and TRBJ1-2; no clear D. V lost 2 bases and J 4 bases, leaving 8 bases between the germline ends. The CDR3 runs 13 residues. Germline CDR1 reads SGHTA; CDR2 reads FQGTGA.

CDR3 region: CASTARTGHDEQFF. Written as DNA, the CDR3 is TGTGCCAGCACCGCTAGGACAGGGCATGATGAGCAGTTCTTC. This chain uses TRBV2 with TRBJ2-1; TRBD1 agrees at 8 bases. Germline V gene sequence: CDR1 SNHLY, CDR2 FYNNEI. The length of the CDR3 is 14 residues. The V and J ends lost 7 bases and 8 bases, in that order; junction bases with no gene match: 10.

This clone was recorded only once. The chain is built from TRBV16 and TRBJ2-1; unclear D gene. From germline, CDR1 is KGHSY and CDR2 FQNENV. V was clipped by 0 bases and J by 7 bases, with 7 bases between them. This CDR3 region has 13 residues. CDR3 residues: CASSQSTGNEQFF. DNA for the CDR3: TGTGCCAGCAGCCAATCGACCGGTAATGAGCAGTTCTTC.

CDR3 sequence: CASSSKRGIRDEQYF. In DNA, the CDR3 is TGTGCCAGCAGCTCCAAAAGAGGGATCCGGGACGAGCAGTACTTC. The chain recombines TRBV7-9 with TRBJ2-7; D is perhaps TRBD2 (5 bases). V dropped 4 bases and J dropped 5 bases, with 18 bases sitting between them. CDR3 size: 15 residues. Germline-derived CDR1 and CDR2 are SEHNR and FQNEAQ (reference sequence).

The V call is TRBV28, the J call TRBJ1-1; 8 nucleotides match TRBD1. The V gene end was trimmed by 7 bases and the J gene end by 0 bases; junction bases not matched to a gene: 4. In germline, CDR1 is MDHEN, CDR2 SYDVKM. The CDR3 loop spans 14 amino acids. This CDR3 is CASKSTGVNTEAFF. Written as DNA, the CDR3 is TGTGCCAGCAAATCGACAGGGGTGAACACTGAAGCTTTCTTT.

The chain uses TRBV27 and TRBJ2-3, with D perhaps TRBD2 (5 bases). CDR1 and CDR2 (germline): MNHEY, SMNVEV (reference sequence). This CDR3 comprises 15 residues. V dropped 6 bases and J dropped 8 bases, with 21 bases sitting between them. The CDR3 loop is CASRPSGPHPGTQYF. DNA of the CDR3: TGTGCCAGCAGACCCAGCGGTCCGCACCCAGGTACGCAGTATTTT.